This T cell receptor (beta chain) stems from a study of T cell changes during pregnancy in multiple sclerosis. The V gene end was trimmed by 2 bases and the J gene end by 6 bases; junction bases not matched to a gene: 10. Germline lookup yields CDR1 SGHKS and CDR2 YYEKEE (reference sequence). This CDR3 spans 15 amino acids. This table comes from immunoSEQ multiplex PCR, and its TCRdb copy is limited to in-frame clones, with some not included. The repertoire consists of some 60,000 clones, with roughly 93% occurring once and the leading ten covering 1.8%. The rearrangement joins TRBV5-5 to TRBJ2-7, with TRBD2 matching over 8 bases. The receptor's source is a female donor with multiple sclerosis, enrolled in a pregnancy study. The sample here was peripheral blood, taken after pregnancy. The CDR3 DNA follows: TGTGCCAGCAGCTTCTTAGCGGGGAGGGAGGGCGAGCAGTACTTC. Translating gives CASSFLAGREGEQYF. The variable domain in full, completed from reference TRBV5-5 and TRBJ2-7, reads DAGVTQSPTHLIKTRGQQVTLRCSPISGHKSVSWYQQVLGQGPQFIFQYYEKEERGRGNFPDRFSARQFPNYSSELNVNALLLGDSALYLCASSFLAGREGEQYFGPGTRLTVT.